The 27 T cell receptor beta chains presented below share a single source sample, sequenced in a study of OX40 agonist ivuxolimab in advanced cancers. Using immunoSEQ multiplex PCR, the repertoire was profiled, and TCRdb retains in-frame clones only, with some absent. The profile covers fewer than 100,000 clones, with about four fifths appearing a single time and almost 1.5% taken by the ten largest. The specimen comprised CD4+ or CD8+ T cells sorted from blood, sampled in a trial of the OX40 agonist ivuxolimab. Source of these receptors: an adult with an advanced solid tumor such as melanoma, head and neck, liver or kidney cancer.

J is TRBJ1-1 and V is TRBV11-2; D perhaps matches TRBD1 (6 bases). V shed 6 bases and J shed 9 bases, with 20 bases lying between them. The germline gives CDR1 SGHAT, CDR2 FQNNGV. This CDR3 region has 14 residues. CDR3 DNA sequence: TGTGCCAGCAGAGGGGGAGGACGGGGACTACAAGCTTTCTTT. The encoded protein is CASRGGGRGLQAFF.

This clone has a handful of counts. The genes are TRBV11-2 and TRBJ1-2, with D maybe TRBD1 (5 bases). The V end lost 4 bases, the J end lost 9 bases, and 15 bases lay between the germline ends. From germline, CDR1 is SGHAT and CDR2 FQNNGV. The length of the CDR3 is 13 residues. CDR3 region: CASSSLREGSYTF. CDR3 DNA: TGTGCCAGCAGCTCCTTAAGGGAGGGGAGCTACACCTTC.

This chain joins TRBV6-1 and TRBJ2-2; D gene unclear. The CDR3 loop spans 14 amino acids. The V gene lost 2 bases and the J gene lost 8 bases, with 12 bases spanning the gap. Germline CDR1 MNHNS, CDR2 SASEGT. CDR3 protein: CASSESLLVGELFF. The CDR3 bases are TGTGCCAGCAGTGAATCCCTCTTAGTGGGGGAGCTGTTTTTT.

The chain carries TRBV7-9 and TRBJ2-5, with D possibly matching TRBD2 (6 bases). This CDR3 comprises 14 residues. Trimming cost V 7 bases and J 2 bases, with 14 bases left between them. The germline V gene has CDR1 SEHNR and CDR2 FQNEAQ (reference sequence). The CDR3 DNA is TGTGCCAGCACCCGGGACTTTACTCAAGAGACCCAGTACTTC. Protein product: CASTRDFTQETQYF.

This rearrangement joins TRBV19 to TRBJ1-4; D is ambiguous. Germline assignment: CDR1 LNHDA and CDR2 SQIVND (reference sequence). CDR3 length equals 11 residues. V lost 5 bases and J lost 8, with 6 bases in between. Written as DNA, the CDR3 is TGTGCCAGTAGTGCGTGGGAAAAACTGTTTTTT. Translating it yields CASSAWEKLFF. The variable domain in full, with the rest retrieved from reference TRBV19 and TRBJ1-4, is DGGITQSPKYLFRKEGQNVTLSCEQNLNHDAMYWYRQDPGQGLRLIYYSQIVNDFQKGDIAEGYSVSREKKESFPLTVTSAQKNPTAFYLCASSAWEKLFFGSGTQLSVL.

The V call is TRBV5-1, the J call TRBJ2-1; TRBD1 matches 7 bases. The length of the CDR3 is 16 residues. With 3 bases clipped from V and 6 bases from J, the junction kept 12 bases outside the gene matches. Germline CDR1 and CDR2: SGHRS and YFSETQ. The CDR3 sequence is CASSSSYRGASNEQFF. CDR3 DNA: TGCGCCAGCAGCTCCTCCTACAGGGGAGCGAGCAATGAGCAGTTCTTC.

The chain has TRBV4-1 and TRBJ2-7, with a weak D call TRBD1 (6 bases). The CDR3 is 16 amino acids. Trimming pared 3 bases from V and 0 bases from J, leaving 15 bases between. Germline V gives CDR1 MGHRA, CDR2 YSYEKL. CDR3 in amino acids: CASSQNYGQISYEQYF. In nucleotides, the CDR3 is TGCGCCAGCAGCCAGAACTACGGACAGATCTCCTACGAGCAGTACTTC.

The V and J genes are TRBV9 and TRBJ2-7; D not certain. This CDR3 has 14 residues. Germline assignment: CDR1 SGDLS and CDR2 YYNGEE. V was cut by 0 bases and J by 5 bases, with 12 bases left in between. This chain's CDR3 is CASSVGQNWNEQYF. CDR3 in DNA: TGTGCCAGCAGCGTAGGACAAAACTGGAACGAGCAGTACTTC.

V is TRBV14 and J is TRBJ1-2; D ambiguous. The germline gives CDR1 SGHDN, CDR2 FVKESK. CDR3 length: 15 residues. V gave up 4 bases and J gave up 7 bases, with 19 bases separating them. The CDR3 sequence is CASSPSGGQLSGYTF. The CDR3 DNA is TGTGCCAGCAGCCCCTCGGGCGGTCAGCTCTCTGGCTACACCTTC.

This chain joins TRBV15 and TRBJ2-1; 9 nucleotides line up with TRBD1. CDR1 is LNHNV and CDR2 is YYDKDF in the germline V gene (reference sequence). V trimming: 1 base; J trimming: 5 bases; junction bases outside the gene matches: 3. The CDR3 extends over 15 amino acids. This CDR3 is CATSRVGTGNNEQFF. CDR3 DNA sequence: TGTGCCACCAGCAGAGTCGGGACAGGGAACAATGAGCAGTTCTTC.

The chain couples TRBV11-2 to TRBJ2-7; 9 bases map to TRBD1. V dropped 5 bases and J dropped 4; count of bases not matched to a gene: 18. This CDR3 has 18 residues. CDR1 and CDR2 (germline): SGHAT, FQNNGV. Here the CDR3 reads CASSHSVDRTGDWYEQYF. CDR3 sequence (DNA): TGTGCCAGCAGCCATTCCGTTGACCGGACAGGGGATTGGTACGAGCAGTACTTC.

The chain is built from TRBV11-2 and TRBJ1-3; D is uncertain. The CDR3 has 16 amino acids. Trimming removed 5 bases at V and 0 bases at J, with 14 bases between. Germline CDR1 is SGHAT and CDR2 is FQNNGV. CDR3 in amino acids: CASSPAIAYSGNTIYF. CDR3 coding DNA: TGTGCCAGCAGCCCAGCGATCGCTTACTCTGGAAACACCATATATTTT.

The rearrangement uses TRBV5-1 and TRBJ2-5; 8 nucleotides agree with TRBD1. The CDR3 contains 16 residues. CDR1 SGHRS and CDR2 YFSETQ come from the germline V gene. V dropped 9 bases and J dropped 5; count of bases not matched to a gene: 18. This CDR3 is CATQTGDTISGETQYF. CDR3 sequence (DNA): TGCGCCACTCAGACAGGGGATACCATCTCCGGGGAGACCCAGTACTTC.

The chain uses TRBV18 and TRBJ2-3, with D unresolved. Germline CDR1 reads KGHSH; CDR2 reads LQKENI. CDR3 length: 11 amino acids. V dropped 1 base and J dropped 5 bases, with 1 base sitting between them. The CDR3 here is CASSPQDTQYF. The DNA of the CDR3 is TGTGCCAGCTCACCACAAGATACGCAGTATTTT.

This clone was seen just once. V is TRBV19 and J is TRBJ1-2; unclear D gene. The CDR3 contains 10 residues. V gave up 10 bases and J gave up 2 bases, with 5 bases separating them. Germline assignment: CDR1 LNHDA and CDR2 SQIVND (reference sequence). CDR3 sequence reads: CATENYGYTF. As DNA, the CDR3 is TGTGCCACCGAGAACTATGGCTACACCTTC.

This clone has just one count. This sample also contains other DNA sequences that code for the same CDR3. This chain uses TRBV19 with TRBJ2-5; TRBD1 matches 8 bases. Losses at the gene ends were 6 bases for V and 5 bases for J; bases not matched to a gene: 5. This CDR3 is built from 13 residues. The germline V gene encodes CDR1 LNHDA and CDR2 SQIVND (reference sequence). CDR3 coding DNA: TGTGCCAGTAGAGACAGGGGCAGGGAGACCCAGTACTTC. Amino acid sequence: CASRDRGRETQYF.

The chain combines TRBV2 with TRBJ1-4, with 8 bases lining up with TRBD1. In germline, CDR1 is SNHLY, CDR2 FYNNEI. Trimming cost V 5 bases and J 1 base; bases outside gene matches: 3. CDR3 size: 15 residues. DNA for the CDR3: TGTGCCAGCAGTCCCGACAGGGGAACTAATGAAAAACTGTTTTTT. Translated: CASSPDRGTNEKLFF.

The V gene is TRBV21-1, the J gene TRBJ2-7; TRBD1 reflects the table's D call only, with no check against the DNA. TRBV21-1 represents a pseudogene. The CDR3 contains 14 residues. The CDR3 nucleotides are TGTGCCAGCAGCCCACGAGGACAGTCCTACGAGCAGTACTTC. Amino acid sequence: CASSPRGQSYEQYF.

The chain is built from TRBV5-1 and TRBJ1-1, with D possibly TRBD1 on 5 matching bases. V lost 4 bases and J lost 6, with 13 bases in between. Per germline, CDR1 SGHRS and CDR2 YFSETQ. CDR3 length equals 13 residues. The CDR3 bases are TGCGCCAGCAGCGGACAAGGTATCGCTGAAGCTTTCTTT. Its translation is CASSGQGIAEAFF.

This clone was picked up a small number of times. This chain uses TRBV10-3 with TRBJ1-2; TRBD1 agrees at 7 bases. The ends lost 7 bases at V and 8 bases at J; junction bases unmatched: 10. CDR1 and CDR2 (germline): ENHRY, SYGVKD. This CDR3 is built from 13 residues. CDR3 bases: TGTGCCATCACCCTACAGGGGACTGGGGGCTACACCTTC. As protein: CAITLQGTGGYTF.

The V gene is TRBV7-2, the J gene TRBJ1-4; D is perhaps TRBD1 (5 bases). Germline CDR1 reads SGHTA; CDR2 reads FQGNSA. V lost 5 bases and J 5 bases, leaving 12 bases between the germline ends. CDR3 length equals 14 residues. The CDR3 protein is CASSRDGPNEKLFF. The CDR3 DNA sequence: TGTGCCAGCAGCCGGGACGGACCGAATGAAAAACTGTTTTTT.

The CDR3 loop is CASSLGTSGGRQETQYF. CDR3 bases: TGTGCCAGCTCACTCGGGACTAGCGGGGGGAGACAAGAGACCCAGTACTTC. The chain uses TRBV18 and TRBJ2-5, with 15 bases identical to TRBD2. Germline V gene data show CDR1 as KGHSH and CDR2 as LQKENI. The CDR3 contains 17 residues. The trim removed 4 bases at V and 2 bases at J, leaving 5 bases unmatched. Together with reference TRBV18 and TRBJ2-5, the CDR3 gives the full variable domain: NAGVMQNPRHLVRRRGQEARLRCSPMKGHSHVYWYRQLPEEGLKFMVYLQKENIIDESGMPKERFSAEFPKEGPSILRIQQVVRGDSAAYFCASSLGTSGGRQETQYFGPGTRLLVL.

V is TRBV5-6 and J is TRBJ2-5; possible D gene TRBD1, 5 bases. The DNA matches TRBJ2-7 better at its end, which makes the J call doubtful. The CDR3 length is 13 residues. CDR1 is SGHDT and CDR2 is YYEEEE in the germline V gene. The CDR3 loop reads CASSPPQGYEQYF. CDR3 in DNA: TGTGCCAGCAGCCCGCCCCAGGGTTACGAGCAGTACTTC.

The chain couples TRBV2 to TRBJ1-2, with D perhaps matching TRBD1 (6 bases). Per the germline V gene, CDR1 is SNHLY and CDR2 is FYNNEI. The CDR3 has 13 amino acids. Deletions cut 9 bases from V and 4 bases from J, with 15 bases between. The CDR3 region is CASQSGTTYGYTF. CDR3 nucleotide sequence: TGTGCCAGTCAATCCGGGACAACCTATGGCTACACCTTC. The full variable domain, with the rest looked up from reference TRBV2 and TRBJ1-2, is EPEVTQTPSHQVTQMGQEVILRCVPISNHLYFYWYRQILGQKVEFLVSFYNNEISEKSEIFDDQFSVERPDGSNFTLKIRSTKLEDSAMYFCASQSGTTYGYTFGSGTRLTVV.

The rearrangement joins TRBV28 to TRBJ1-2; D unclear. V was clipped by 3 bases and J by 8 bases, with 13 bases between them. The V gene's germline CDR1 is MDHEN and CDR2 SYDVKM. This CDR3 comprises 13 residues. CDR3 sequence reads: CASSFVQLRGYTF. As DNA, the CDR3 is TGTGCCAGCAGTTTCGTACAGTTGAGAGGCTACACCTTC.

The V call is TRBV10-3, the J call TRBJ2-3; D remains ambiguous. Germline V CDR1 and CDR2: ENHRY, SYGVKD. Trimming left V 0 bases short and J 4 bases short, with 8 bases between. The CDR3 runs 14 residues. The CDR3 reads CAISESTSSDTQYF. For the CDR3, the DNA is TGTGCCATCAGTGAGTCGACCAGCTCAGATACGCAGTATTTT.

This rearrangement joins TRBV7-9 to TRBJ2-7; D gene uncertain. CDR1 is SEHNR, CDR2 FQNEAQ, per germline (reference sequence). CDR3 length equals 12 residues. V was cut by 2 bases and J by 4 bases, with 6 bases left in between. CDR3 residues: CASSLKGYEQYF. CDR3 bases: TGTGCCAGCAGCTTAAAAGGGTACGAGCAGTACTTC.